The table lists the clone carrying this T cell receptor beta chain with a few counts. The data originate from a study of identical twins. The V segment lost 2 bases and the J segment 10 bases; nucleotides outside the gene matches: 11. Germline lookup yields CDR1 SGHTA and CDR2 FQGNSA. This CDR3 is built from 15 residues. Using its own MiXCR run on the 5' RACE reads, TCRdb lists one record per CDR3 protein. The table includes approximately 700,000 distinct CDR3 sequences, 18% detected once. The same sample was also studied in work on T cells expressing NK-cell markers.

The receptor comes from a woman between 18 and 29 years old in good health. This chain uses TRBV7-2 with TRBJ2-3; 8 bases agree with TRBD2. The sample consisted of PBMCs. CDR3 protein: CASSLKFRDGGAQYF. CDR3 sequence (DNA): TGTGCCAGCAGCTTAAAATTCCGGGACGGGGGGGCGCAGTATTTT.